These T cell receptor beta chains were read from a single sample in a study of shared clonotypes between healthy human individuals. Data came from immunoSEQ multiplex PCR; TCRdb stores just in-frame clones and leaves some out. The sample lists about 500,000 clones; 70% to 80% were seen once. Material: PBMCs. Every receptor here comes from a woman aged 40 to 55 in good health. Some clones in this sample may be carry-over from other donors' samples. The CDR3 runs from the conserved cysteine through the conserved F or W. Fields, in order: CDR3 DNA, CDR3 protein, J gene, clone size, D gene, V gene. The D gene is left open where the match is weak. Size tells how often a clone was seen (once, few, many) or the class of an expanded clone, and some rows leave it out.

DNA: TGTGCCACCGCTAGCGGGAGTAGCACAGATACGCAGTATTTT
CDR3: CATASGSSTDTQYF
J: TRBJ2-3
size: few
D: TRBD2
V: TRBV15

DNA: TGTGCCTGGGGAGGGGAGGGGCCCCGCCGATTCTTC
CDR3: CAWGGEGPRRFF
J: TRBJ2-7
size: -
D: TRBD2
V: TRBV30

DNA: TGCGCCAGCAGCCAAGATTTCTGGGTTGGGGCTTTCTTT
CDR3: CASSQDFWVGAFF
J: TRBJ1-1
size: few
D: -
V: TRBV4-1

DNA: TGTGCCAGTAGCCCGGAGGGCTCCTACGAGCAGTACTTC
CDR3: CASSPEGSYEQYF
J: TRBJ2-7
size: -
D: -
V: TRBV19

DNA: TGTGCCAGCAGTTACCCTAGCGGGACAGGACAAGAGACCCAGTACTTC
CDR3: CASSYPSGTGQETQYF
J: TRBJ2-5
size: -
D: -
V: TRBV6-5

DNA: TGTGCCAGCAGTTTATTGGGGGGGTATAGCAATCAGCCCCAGCATTTT
CDR3: CASSLLGGYSNQPQHF
J: TRBJ1-5
size: -
D: -
V: TRBV28

DNA: TGTGCCTGGATTGTTAAGGGGGCCTACGAGCAGTACTTC
CDR3: CAWIVKGAYEQYF
J: TRBJ2-7
size: -
D: -
V: TRBV30

DNA: TGTGCCAGCAGGGGCACGAACTCCCTAGCCAAAAACATTCAGTACTTC
CDR3: CASRGTNSLAKNIQYF
J: TRBJ2-4
size: -
D: -
V: TRBV6-6

DNA: TGTGCCAGCAGCTTTTTCAGGGGAGGGACTGAAGCTTTCTTT
CDR3: CASSFFRGGTEAFF
J: TRBJ1-1
size: -
D: -
V: TRBV7-9

DNA: TGTGCCAGCAGCCGCACAGGGTTGAACGAAAAACTGTTTTTT
CDR3: CASSRTGLNEKLFF
J: TRBJ1-4
size: -
D: -
V: TRBV28

DNA: TGTGCCAGCAGTGCTAGCGGAAACAATGAGCAGTTCTTC
CDR3: CASSASGNNEQFF
J: TRBJ2-1
size: -
D: TRBD2
V: TRBV2

DNA: TGTGCCAGCAGTTTAGCCGGCCGCTCCTACAATGAGCAGTTCTTC
CDR3: CASSLAGRSYNEQFF
J: TRBJ2-1
size: -
D: -
V: TRBV27

DNA: TGTGCCAGCAGCTTAGACCGGACAGGCCAAAATGGCTACACCTTC
CDR3: CASSLDRTGQNGYTF
J: TRBJ1-2
size: once
D: TRBD1
V: TRBV11-1

DNA: TGTGCTAGTGGTTCGCCTCATCTAGGCTACACCTTC
CDR3: CASGSPHLGYTF
J: TRBJ1-2
size: -
D: -
V: TRBV12-5

DNA: TGCAGCGTGGGGTACTCTAACTATGGCTACACCTTC
CDR3: CSVGYSNYGYTF
J: TRBJ1-2
size: -
D: -
V: TRBV29-1

DNA: TGCAGCGTTGATGGGACAGGGGACGAGCAGTACTTC
CDR3: CSVDGTGDEQYF
J: TRBJ2-7
size: -
D: TRBD1
V: TRBV29-1

DNA: TGCGCCAGCCGGAGGGGGCCTAATGAAAAACTGTTTTTT
CDR3: CASRRGPNEKLFF
J: TRBJ1-4
size: -
D: TRBD1
V: TRBV10-1

DNA: TGTGCCAGCAGCGTTCTCGGGGACAGCACGGGAAAACTGTTTTTT
CDR3: CASSVLGDSTGKLFF
J: TRBJ1-4
size: few
D: TRBD1
V: TRBV9

DNA: TGTGCCAGCAGTTTTACAGGGGCGGTCTACGAGCAGTACTTC
CDR3: CASSFTGAVYEQYF
J: TRBJ2-7
size: few
D: TRBD1
V: TRBV28

DNA: TGTGCCAGCAGCTTAGATCTAGCGGGGCCCCCAACCTACGAGCAGTACTTC
CDR3: CASSLDLAGPPTYEQYF
J: TRBJ2-7
size: -
D: TRBD2
V: TRBV7-2

DNA: TGTGCCAGCAGCTTAGCGGGGGGCCTGGGGGCCAAAAACATTCAGTACTTC
CDR3: CASSLAGGLGAKNIQYF
J: TRBJ2-4
size: -
D: -
V: TRBV7-8

DNA: TGTGCTAGCAGCGGTGGGACTGACGGGGGAGATACGCAGTATTTT
CDR3: CASSGGTDGGDTQYF
J: TRBJ2-3
size: -
D: -
V: TRBV7-7

DNA: TGTGCCATCAGTGAGACTAGCGGGAGGGCTGGAGAGCAGTACTTC
CDR3: CAISETSGRAGEQYF
J: TRBJ2-7
size: few
D: TRBD2
V: TRBV10-3

DNA: TGTGCCAGCAGCTCACCGGGAGGGCCCTACGAGCAGTACTTC
CDR3: CASSSPGGPYEQYF
J: TRBJ2-7
size: few
D: TRBD2
V: TRBV7-9

DNA: TGTGCCTGGACCACCCTGACAGGGGCCCTCTCTGGAAACACCATATATTTT
CDR3: CAWTTLTGALSGNTIYF
J: TRBJ1-3
size: -
D: TRBD1
V: TRBV30

DNA: TGTGCCAGCAGCGACTGGGATAGGAGCAATCAGCCCCAGCATTTT
CDR3: CASSDWDRSNQPQHF
J: TRBJ1-5
size: once
D: -
V: TRBV2

DNA: TGTGCCAGCAGTTTACTAGCGGGAGTTGAGCAGTTCTTC
CDR3: CASSLLAGVEQFF
J: TRBJ2-1
size: -
D: TRBD2
V: TRBV28

DNA: TGTGCCAGCAGCTTGAACCGGAGGGATTACAATGAGCAGTTCTTC
CDR3: CASSLNRRDYNEQFF
J: TRBJ2-1
size: few
D: -
V: TRBV5-5

DNA: TGTGCCAGCAGCTCCCGGGAGGATCAGCCCCAGCATTTT
CDR3: CASSSREDQPQHF
J: TRBJ1-5
size: -
D: -
V: TRBV7-2

DNA: TGTGCCACCAGCCAGTTCTCCTACGAGCAGTACTTC
CDR3: CATSQFSYEQYF
J: TRBJ2-7
size: once
D: -
V: TRBV15

DNA: TGTGCCAGCAGTGCCACGGGGGGGGCCTACGAGCAGTACTTC
CDR3: CASSATGGAYEQYF
J: TRBJ2-7
size: -
D: TRBD2
V: TRBV6-1

DNA: TGTGCCAGCAGCTTTGGGACAGTGGTGGAGGCTAGCGCTTTCTTT
CDR3: CASSFGTVVEASAFF
J: TRBJ1-1
size: -
D: TRBD1
V: TRBV5-5

DNA: TGTGCCAGCAGCTTTGGGACTAGCTGGGTCGGGGAGCTGTTTTTT
CDR3: CASSFGTSWVGELFF
J: TRBJ2-2
size: -
D: TRBD2
V: TRBV9